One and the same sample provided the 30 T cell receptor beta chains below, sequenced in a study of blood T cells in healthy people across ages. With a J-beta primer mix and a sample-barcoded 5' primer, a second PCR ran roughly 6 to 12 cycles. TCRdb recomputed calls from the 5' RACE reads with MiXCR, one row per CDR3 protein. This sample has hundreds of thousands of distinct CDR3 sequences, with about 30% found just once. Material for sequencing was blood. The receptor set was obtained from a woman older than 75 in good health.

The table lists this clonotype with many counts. CDR3 loop: CASSPHRGTLGANVLTF. CDR3 in DNA: TGTGCCAGCAGCCCCCACAGGGGTACCCTCGGGGCCAACGTCCTGACTTTC. This chain connects TRBV7-2 to TRBJ2-6; 7 bases fit TRBD1. This CDR3 contains 17 residues. V lost 5 bases, J lost 4 bases, and 11 bases stayed unmatched. Germline-derived CDR1 and CDR2 are SGHTA and FQGNSA.

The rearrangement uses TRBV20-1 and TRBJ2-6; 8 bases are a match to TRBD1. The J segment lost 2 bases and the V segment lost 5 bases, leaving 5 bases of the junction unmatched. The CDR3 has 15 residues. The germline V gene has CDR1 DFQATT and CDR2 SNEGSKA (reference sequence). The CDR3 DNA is TGCAGTGCTCCCCAGGGGGCAGCTGGGGCCAACGTCCTGACTTTC. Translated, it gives CSAPQGAAGANVLTF.

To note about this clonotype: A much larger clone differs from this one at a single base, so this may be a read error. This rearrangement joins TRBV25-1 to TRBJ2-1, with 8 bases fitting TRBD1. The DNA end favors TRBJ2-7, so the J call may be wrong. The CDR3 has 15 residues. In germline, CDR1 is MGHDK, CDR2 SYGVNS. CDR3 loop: CASSNRGSSYNEQYF. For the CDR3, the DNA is TGTGCCAGCAGCAACAGGGGGAGCTCCTACAATGAGCAGTACTTC.

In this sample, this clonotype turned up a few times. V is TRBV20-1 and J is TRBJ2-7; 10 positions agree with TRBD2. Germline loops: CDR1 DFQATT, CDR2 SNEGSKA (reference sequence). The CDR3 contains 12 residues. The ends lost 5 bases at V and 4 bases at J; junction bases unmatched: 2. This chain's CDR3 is CSAGLAEYEQYF. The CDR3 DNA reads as TGCAGTGCTGGACTAGCGGAGTACGAGCAGTACTTC.

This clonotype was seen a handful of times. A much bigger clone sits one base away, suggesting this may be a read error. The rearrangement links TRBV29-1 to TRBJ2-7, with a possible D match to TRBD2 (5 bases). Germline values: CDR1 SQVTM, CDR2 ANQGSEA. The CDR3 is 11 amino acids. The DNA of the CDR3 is TGCAGCGTTCGGGATTCCTACGGGCAGTACTTC. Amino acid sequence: CSVRDSYGQYF.

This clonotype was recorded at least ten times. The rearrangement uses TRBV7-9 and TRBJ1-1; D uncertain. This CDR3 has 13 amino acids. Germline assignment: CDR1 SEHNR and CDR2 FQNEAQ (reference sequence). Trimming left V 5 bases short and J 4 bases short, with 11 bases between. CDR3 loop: CASSLKGTTEAFF. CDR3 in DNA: TGTGCCAGCAGCCTCAAAGGCACCACTGAAGCTTTCTTT.

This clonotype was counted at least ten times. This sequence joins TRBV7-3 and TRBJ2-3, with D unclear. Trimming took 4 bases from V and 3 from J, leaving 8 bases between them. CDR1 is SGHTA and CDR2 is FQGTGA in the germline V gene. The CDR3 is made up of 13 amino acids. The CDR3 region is CASSWGQTDTQYF. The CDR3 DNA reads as TGTGCCAGCAGCTGGGGTCAAACAGATACGCAGTATTTT.

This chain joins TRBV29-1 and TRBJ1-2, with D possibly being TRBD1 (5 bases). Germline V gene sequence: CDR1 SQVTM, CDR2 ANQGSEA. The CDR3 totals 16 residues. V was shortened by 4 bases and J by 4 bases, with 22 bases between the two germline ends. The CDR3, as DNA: TGCAGCGTTGTAGTACGGGGGAAGGGTCATGGCTATGGCTACACCTTC. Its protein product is CSVVVRGKGHGYGYTF.

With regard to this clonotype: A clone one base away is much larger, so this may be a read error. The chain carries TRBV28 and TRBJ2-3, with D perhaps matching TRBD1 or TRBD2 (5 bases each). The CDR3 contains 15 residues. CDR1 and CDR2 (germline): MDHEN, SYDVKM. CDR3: CASSLPGPETDTRYF. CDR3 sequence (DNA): TGTGCCAGCAGTTTACCGGGACCCGAAACAGATACGCGGTATTTT.

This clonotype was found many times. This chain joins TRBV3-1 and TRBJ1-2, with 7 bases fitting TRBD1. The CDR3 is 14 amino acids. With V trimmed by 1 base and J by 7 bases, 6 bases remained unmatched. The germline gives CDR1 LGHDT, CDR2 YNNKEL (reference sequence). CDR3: CASSQVMRGLGYTF. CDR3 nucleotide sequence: TGTGCCAGCAGCCAAGTGATGAGGGGGCTTGGCTACACCTTC.

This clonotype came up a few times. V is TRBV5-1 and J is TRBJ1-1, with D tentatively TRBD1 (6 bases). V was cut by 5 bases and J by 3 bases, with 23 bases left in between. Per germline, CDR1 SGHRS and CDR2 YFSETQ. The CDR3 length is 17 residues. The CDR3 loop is CASRFDRLQSTYTEAFF. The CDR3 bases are TGCGCCAGCAGATTTGACAGGCTCCAGTCTACGTACACTGAAGCTTTCTTT.

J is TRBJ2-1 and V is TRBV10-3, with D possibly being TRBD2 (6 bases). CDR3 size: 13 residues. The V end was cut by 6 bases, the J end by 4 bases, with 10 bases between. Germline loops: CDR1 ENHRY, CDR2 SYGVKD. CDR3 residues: CAISGGSYNEQFF. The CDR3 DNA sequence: TGTGCCATCAGCGGGGGTTCGTACAATGAGCAGTTCTTC.

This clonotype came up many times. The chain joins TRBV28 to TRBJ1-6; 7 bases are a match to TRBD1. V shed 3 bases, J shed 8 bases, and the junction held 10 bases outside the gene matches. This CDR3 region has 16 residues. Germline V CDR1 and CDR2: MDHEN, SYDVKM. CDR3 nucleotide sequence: TGTGCCAGCAGTTTCGGGACGACAGGGTTGCATTCACCCCTCCACTTT. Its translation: CASSFGTTGLHSPLHF.

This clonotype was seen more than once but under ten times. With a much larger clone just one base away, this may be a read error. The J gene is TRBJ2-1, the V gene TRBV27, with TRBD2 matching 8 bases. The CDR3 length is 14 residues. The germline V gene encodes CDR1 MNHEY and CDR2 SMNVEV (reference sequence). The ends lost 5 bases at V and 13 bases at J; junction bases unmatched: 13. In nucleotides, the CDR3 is TGTGCCAGCAGTCCAGGGACTAGATGGGAGACCCAGTTCTTC. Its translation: CASSPGTRWETQFF.

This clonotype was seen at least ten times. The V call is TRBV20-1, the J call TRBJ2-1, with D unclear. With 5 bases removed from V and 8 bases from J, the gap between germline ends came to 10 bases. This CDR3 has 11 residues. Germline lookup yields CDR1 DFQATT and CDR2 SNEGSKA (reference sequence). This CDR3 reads CSAPLPYEQFF. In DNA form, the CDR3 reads TGCAGTGCTCCCCTTCCTTATGAGCAGTTCTTC.

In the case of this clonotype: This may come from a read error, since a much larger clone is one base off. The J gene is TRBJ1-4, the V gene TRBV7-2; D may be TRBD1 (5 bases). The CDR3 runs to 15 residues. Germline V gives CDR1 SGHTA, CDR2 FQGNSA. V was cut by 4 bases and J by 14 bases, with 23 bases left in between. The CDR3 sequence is CASSSGRGLMKRLFF. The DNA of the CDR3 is TGTGCCAGCAGCTCGGGACGGGGTCTAATGAAAAGGCTGTTTTTT. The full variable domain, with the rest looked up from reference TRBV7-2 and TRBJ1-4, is GAGVSQSPSNKVTEKGKDVELRCDPISGHTALYWYRQSLGQGLEFLIYFQGNSAPDKSGLPSDRFSAERTGGSVSTLTIQRTQQEDSAVYLCASSSGRGLMKRLFFGSGTQLSVL.

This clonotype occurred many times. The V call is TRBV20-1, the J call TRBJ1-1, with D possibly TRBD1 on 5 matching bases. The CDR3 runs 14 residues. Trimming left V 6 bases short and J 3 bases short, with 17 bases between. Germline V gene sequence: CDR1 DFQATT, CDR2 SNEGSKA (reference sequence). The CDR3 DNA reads TGCAGTGCGCCGACAAACGTGGGGCACACTGAAGCTTTCTTT. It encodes CSAPTNVGHTEAFF.

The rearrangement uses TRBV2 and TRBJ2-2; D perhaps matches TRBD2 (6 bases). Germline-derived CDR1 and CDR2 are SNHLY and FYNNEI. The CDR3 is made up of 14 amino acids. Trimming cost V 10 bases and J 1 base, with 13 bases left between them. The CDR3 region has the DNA TGTGCCACAGGCGGGGCAGGGAACACCGGGGAGCTGTTTTTT. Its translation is CATGGAGNTGELFF.

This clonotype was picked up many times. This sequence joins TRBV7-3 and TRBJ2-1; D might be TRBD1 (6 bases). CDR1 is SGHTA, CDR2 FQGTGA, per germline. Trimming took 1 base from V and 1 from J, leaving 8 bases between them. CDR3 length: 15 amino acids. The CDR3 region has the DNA TGTGCCAGCAGCTTAATACAGGGATCCTACAATGAGCAGTTCTTC. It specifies CASSLIQGSYNEQFF.

CDR3 coding DNA: TGTGCCAGCAGCTTAACGACGGGGGGCGCAGATACGCAGTATTTT. Translated, it gives CASSLTTGGADTQYF. The gene calls are TRBV7-9 and TRBJ2-3; D is perhaps TRBD2 (7 bases). V lost 2 bases and J lost 4, with 13 bases in between. Germline lookup yields CDR1 SEHNR and CDR2 FQNEAQ (reference sequence). The CDR3 loop spans 15 amino acids.

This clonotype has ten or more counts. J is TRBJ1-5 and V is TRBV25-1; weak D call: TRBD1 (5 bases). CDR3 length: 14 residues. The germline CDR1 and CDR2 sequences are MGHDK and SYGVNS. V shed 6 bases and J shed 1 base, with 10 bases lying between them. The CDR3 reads CASRGPLSNQPQHF. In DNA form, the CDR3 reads TGTGCCAGCAGGGGACCCCTCAGCAATCAGCCCCAGCATTTT.

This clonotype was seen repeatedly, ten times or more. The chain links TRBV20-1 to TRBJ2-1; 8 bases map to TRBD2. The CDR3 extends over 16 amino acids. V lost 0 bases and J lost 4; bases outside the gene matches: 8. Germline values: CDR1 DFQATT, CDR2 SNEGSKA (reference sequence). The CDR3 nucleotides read TGCAGTGCTAGAGATTGGGCGGGGGGCCGATACAATGAGCAGTTCTTC. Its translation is CSARDWAGGRYNEQFF.

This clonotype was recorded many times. The DNA for the CDR3 is TGTGCCAGCAGCGCCGGGACAGGGAGGGTTGAGACCCAGTACTTC. Protein product: CASSAGTGRVETQYF. This rearrangement joins TRBV9 to TRBJ2-5, with 9 bases aligning to TRBD1. Trimming removed 3 bases from V and 5 bases from J; junction bases left unmatched: 8. Germline lookup yields CDR1 SGDLS and CDR2 YYNGEE. The CDR3 runs to 15 residues.

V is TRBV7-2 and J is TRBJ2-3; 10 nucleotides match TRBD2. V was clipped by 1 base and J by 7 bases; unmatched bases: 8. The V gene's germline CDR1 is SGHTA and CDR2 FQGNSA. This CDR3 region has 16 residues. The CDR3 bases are TGTGCCAGCAGCTTAGTACCAGCGGGGGGGCCGAATACGCAGTATTTT. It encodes CASSLVPAGGPNTQYF.

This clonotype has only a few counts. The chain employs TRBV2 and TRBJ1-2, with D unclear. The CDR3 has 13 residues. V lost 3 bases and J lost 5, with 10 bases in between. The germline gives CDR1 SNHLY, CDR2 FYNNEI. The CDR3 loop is CASSDPTVYGYTF. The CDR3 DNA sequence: TGTGCCAGCAGTGACCCGACGGTATATGGCTACACCTTC.

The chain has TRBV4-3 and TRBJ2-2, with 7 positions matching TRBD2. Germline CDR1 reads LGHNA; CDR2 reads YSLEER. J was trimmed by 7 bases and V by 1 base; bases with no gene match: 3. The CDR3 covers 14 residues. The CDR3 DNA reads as TGCGCCAGCAGCCAAGCGGGGGAGGGCGGGGAGCTGTTTTTT. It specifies CASSQAGEGGELFF.

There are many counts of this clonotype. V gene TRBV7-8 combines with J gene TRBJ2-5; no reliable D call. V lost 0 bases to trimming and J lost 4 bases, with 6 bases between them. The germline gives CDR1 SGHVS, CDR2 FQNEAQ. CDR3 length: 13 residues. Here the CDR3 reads CASSLASGETQYF. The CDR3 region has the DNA TGTGCCAGCAGCTTAGCGTCCGGAGAGACCCAGTACTTC.

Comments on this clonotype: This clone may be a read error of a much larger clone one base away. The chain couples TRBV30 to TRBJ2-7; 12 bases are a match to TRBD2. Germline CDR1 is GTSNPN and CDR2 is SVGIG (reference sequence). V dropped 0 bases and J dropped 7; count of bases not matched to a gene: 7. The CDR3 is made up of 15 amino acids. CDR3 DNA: TGTGCCTGGAGTGTACTAGCGGGGGGTTACAATGAGCAGTACTTC. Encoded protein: CAWSVLAGGYNEQYF.

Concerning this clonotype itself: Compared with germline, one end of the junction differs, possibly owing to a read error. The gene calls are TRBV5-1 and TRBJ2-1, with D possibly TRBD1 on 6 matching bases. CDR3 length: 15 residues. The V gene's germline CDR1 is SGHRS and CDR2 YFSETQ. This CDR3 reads CASSLEPTGSYELFF. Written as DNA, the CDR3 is TGCGCCAGCAGCTTAGAACCGACAGGCTCCTACGAGCTGTTCTTC.

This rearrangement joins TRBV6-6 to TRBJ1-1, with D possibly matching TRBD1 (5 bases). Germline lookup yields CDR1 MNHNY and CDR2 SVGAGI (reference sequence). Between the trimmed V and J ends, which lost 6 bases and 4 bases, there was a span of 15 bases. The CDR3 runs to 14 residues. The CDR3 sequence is CASRYTGSTTEAFF. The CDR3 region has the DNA TGTGCCAGCAGGTATACAGGTAGTACCACTGAAGCTTTCTTT.